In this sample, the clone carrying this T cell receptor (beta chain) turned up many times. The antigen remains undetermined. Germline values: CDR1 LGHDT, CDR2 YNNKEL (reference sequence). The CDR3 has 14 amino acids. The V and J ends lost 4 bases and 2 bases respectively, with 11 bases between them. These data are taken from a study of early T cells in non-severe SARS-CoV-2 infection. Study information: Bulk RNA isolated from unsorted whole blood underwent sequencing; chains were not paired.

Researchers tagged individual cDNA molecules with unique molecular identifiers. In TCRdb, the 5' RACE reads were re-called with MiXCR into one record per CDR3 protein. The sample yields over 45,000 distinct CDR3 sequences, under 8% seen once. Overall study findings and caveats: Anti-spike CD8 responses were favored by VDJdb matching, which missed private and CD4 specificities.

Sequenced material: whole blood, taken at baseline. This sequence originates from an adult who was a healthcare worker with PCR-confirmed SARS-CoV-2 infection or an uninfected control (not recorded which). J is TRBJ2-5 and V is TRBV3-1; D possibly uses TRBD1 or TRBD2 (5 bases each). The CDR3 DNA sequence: TGTGCCAGCAGCCGCATGGGGGTTCAAGAGACCCAGTACTTC. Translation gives CASSRMGVQETQYF.